This paragraph covers one T cell receptor beta chain sequence. What it binds is not known. The data are from a study of T cells in localized non-small cell lung cancer. Study observations and caveats: Tumor trailed uninvolved adjacent lung in T cell clonality, which peaked there. Median roughly 57 top-100 tumor clones were shared with paired adjacent lung. Only one tumor region went through sequencing, so heterogeneity may still be there.

Profiled with immunoSEQ multiplex PCR; TCRdb holds only in-frame clones, not every one. Among 60,000 to 65,000 clones listed, roughly 90% were seen once. V shed 4 bases and J shed 0 bases, with 8 bases lying between them. Germline lookup yields CDR1 GTSNPN and CDR2 SVGIG (reference sequence). The length of the CDR3 is 13 residues. The sample in question was peripheral blood, obtained before any cancer treatment. This chain connects TRBV30 to TRBJ2-3; D ambiguous. This sequence originates from a woman aged 40 to 75 with stage I lung adenocarcinoma. The CDR3 DNA is TGTGCCTGGACTAGAACTAGCACAGATACGCAGTATTTT. It yields the protein CAWTRTSTDTQYF.